The 27 T cell receptor beta chains below come from one sample, sequenced in a study of monozygotic twins with cystic fibrosis. Repertoires were generated with immunoSEQ multiplex PCR, while TCRdb's copy carries only in-frame clones and drops some. The sample comprises 14,000 or so clones, 80% to 90% of which are singletons, and about 0.73% rests with the top ten. The sequencing sample was made of blood. All receptors derive from a boy between 5 and 17 years old with cystic fibrosis.

V gene TRBV11-2 combines with J gene TRBJ1-1; TRBD1 agrees at 9 bases. Germline loops: CDR1 SGHAT, CDR2 FQNNGV. Trimming removed 6 bases from V and 10 bases from J; junction bases left unmatched: 3. The CDR3 has 11 amino acids. The chain's CDR3 is CASSNRGRAFF. In DNA, the CDR3 is TGTGCCAGCAGTAACAGGGGGCGAGCTTTCTTT.

In this sample, this clone turned up once. V and J are TRBV6-6 and TRBJ2-1; no clear D gene. This CDR3 comprises 15 residues. Trimming took 2 bases from V and 7 from J, leaving 15 bases between them. Germline V lookup: CDR1 MNHNY, CDR2 SVGAGI (reference sequence). CDR3 coding DNA: TGTGCCAGCAGTTACCGGTCAGTCCCACGGAATGAGCAGTTCTTC. It yields the protein CASSYRSVPRNEQFF.

This clone was counted a single time. The chain uses TRBV11-2 and TRBJ1-2; D is uncertain. CDR1 is SGHAT and CDR2 is FQNNGV in the germline V gene. This CDR3 has 13 residues. V was clipped by 1 base and J by 5 bases, with 8 bases between them. The DNA for the CDR3 is TGTGCCAGCAGCTTAGTTCCCGAGTATGGCTACACCTTC. This codes for CASSLVPEYGYTF.

The rearrangement links TRBV4-1 to TRBJ1-4; 7 bases agree with TRBD1. There are 16 residues in the CDR3. V dropped 2 bases and J dropped 8; count of bases not matched to a gene: 11. Germline V gene data show CDR1 as MGHRA and CDR2 as YSYEKL. CDR3 loop: CASSQHSQGLGEKLFF. The CDR3 region has the DNA TGCGCCAGCAGCCAACACTCACAGGGGCTAGGAGAAAAACTGTTTTTT.

V gene TRBV13 combines with J gene TRBJ2-3; TRBD1 might be the D (5 bases). The germline gives CDR1 PRHDT, CDR2 FYEKMQ (reference sequence). Trimming stripped 0 bases from V and 3 bases from J, with 10 bases between. The CDR3 runs to 15 residues. The CDR3 region is CASSLGAGWTDTQYF. The CDR3 DNA sequence: TGTGCCAGCAGCTTAGGGGCAGGGTGGACAGATACGCAGTATTTT.

V usage is TRBV27 and J usage is TRBJ2-5, with 7 bases fitting TRBD1. CDR1 MNHEY and CDR2 SMNVEV come from the germline V gene (reference sequence). This CDR3 is built from 16 residues. The ends lost 0 bases at V and 2 bases at J; junction bases unmatched: 6. The DNA for the CDR3 is TGTGCCAGCAGTTTATCGAGGGGGCTTCTTCAAGAGACCCAGTACTTC. Residues: CASSLSRGLLQETQYF.

This chain uses TRBV9 with TRBJ2-1; 8 nucleotides agree with TRBD1. Germline CDR1 reads SGDLS; CDR2 reads YYNGEE. J gave up 3 bases and V 6 bases, and 8 bases lay outside the gene matches. The CDR3 runs to 15 residues. The CDR3: CASTRGGQVYNEQFF. The CDR3 coding sequence is TGTGCCAGCACCCGTGGGGGACAGGTCTACAATGAGCAGTTCTTC.

Only one count was recorded for this clone. The chain has TRBV27 and TRBJ2-7; 11 bases fit TRBD2. Losses at the gene ends were 6 bases for V and 3 bases for J; bases not matched to a gene: 10. The V gene's germline CDR1 is MNHEY and CDR2 SMNVEV (reference sequence). The CDR3 contains 16 residues. DNA for the CDR3: TGTGCCAGCAGAAATTTGGGGACTAGCGGAATCTACGAGCAGTACTTC. It is translated as CASRNLGTSGIYEQYF.

The J gene is TRBJ2-1, the V gene TRBV2; D may be TRBD2 (6 bases). The V end lost 9 bases, the J end lost 10 bases, and 22 bases lay between the germline ends. This CDR3 region has 14 residues. Per germline, CDR1 SNHLY and CDR2 FYNNEI. CDR3 protein: CASTTGTFGGEQFF. The CDR3 nucleotides are TGTGCCAGTACCACCGGGACTTTTGGGGGAGAGCAGTTCTTC.

V gene TRBV28 combines with J gene TRBJ1-2, with 9 bases fitting TRBD1. The length of the CDR3 is 14 residues. CDR1 and CDR2 (germline): MDHEN, SYDVKM. V was pared by 8 bases and J by 4 bases, with 8 bases of the junction left unmatched. CDR3 sequence (DNA): TGTGCCAGCCCAACAGGGGGCGCGGGCTATGGCTACACCTTC. Amino acids: CASPTGGAGYGYTF.

V is TRBV7-8 and J is TRBJ2-1; D ambiguous. This CDR3 is 18 amino acids long. Germline V CDR1 and CDR2: SGHVS, FQNEAQ. Trimming left V 0 bases short and J 0 bases short, with 15 bases between. CDR3 DNA sequence: TGTGCCAGCAGCTTAGCCAATCCCTTGCTAAGCTCCTACAATGAGCAGTTCTTC. Amino acid sequence: CASSLANPLLSSYNEQFF.

The chain combines TRBV6-5 with TRBJ1-2, with no clear D. This CDR3 has 13 amino acids. V was trimmed by 0 bases and J by 0 bases, leaving 2 bases between them. The germline V gene encodes CDR1 MNHEY and CDR2 SVGAGI. CDR3 sequence (DNA): TGTGCCAGCAGTTACTCGACTAACTATGGCTACACCTTC. This gives the protein CASSYSTNYGYTF.

The V gene is TRBV6-1, the J gene TRBJ2-2; 9 bases are shared with TRBD1. Trimming cost V 8 bases and J 3 bases; bases outside gene matches: 7. The CDR3 has 15 residues. The germline CDR1 and CDR2 sequences are MNHNS and SASEGT. This CDR3 is CASVPGQGDTGELFF. In DNA form, the CDR3 reads TGTGCCAGCGTCCCGGGACAGGGCGACACCGGGGAGCTGTTTTTT.

The chain couples TRBV10-3 to TRBJ2-3; possible D gene TRBD2, 6 bases. Germline loops: CDR1 ENHRY, CDR2 SYGVKD. V was shortened by 6 bases and J by 6 bases, with 19 bases between the two germline ends. This CDR3 comprises 15 residues. The CDR3 spells CAISAPGLLDDTQYF. The CDR3 nucleotides read TGTGCCATCAGCGCCCCGGGACTCCTTGATGATACGCAGTATTTT.

This clone was found once. V and J are TRBV6-1 and TRBJ2-3; 13 nucleotides align to TRBD2. CDR3 length: 17 residues. The germline V gene has CDR1 MNHNS and CDR2 SASEGT. J lost 1 base, V lost 4 bases, and 5 bases had no gene match. The CDR3 DNA reads as TGTGCCAGCAGTGCCGACGGACTAGCGGGGGGCACAGATACGCAGTATTTT. Amino acids: CASSADGLAGGTDTQYF.

The chain is built from TRBV30 and TRBJ1-3; D is perhaps TRBD1 (5 bases). This CDR3 has 16 residues. Germline V gene data show CDR1 as GTSNPN and CDR2 as SVGIG (reference sequence). Between the trimmed V and J ends, which lost 1 base and 2 bases, there was a span of 15 bases. This chain's CDR3 is CAWSGNRIFAGNTIYF. CDR3 DNA sequence: TGTGCCTGGAGTGGGAACAGGATTTTCGCTGGAAACACCATATATTTT.

This sequence joins TRBV19 and TRBJ1-5; D gene ambiguous. Germline-derived CDR1 and CDR2 are LNHDA and SQIVND (reference sequence). The CDR3 sequence is 14 residues long. V lost 2 bases to trimming and J lost 4 bases, with 9 bases between them. In DNA, the CDR3 is TGTGCCAGTAGTATATGGGCGCTTAATCAGCCCCAGCATTTT. Encoded protein: CASSIWALNQPQHF.

V and J are TRBV19 and TRBJ1-6; 10 bases align to TRBD1. With V trimmed by 4 bases and J by 7 bases, 4 bases remained unmatched. Germline assignment: CDR1 LNHDA and CDR2 SQIVND (reference sequence). The CDR3 sequence is 15 residues long. For the CDR3, the DNA is TGTGCCAGTAGTAGACAGGGGGCGAGAAATTCACCCCTCCACTTT. As protein: CASSRQGARNSPLHF.

The chain recombines TRBV5-1 with TRBJ2-7; TRBD2 agrees at 7 bases. CDR1 SGHRS and CDR2 YFSETQ come from the germline V gene. Trimming cost V 3 bases and J 0 bases; bases outside gene matches: 3. This CDR3 has 14 residues. This CDR3 reads CASSWGTTSYEQYF. The DNA of the CDR3 is TGCGCCAGCAGCTGGGGGACTACCTCCTACGAGCAGTACTTC. The variable domain in full, with the rest retrieved from reference TRBV5-1 and TRBJ2-7, is KAGVTQTPRYLIKTRGQQVTLSCSPISGHRSVSWYQQTPGQGLQFLFEYFSETQRNKGNFPGRFSGRQFSNSRSEMNVSTLELGDSALYLCASSWGTTSYEQYFGPGTRLTVT.

The V and J genes are TRBV19 and TRBJ2-3; D unresolved. Germline values: CDR1 LNHDA, CDR2 SQIVND (reference sequence). Trimming took 4 bases from V and 0 from J, leaving 5 bases between them. The CDR3 has 13 amino acids. DNA for the CDR3: TGTGCCAGTAGTACCTCTAGCACAGATACGCAGTATTTT. Its protein is CASSTSSTDTQYF.

V and J are TRBV10-2 and TRBJ2-2; TRBD2 agrees at 10 bases. Germline loops: CDR1 WSHSY, CDR2 SAAADI. The CDR3 sequence is 17 residues long. Germline trimming cut 2 bases from V and 2 bases from J; bases unmatched to any gene: 5. The CDR3 bases are TGCGCCAGCAGTGAGGCCTTAGCGGGGGGAAACACCGGGGAGCTGTTTTTT. It specifies CASSEALAGGNTGELFF.

This clone was recorded once. The CDR3 nucleotides read TGTGCCAGCAGTGAAATGGCGGGCGCGTCCTCCTACAATGAGCAGTTCTTC. It specifies CASSEMAGASSYNEQFF. This sequence joins TRBV6-1 and TRBJ2-1, with a weak D call TRBD2 (5 bases). The length of the CDR3 is 17 residues. The germline gives CDR1 MNHNS, CDR2 SASEGT. V lost 2 bases, J lost 0 bases, and 14 bases lay in between.

The rearrangement links TRBV4-1 to TRBJ2-7; D not certain. CDR1 and CDR2 from the germline V gene are MGHRA and YSYEKL. V lost 3 bases to trimming and J lost 0 bases, with 12 bases between them. The CDR3 covers 15 residues. In DNA form, the CDR3 reads TGCGCCAGCAGCCACCGATACCTCCCCTCCTACGAGCAGTACTTC. Translation: CASSHRYLPSYEQYF.

The rearrangement uses TRBV2 and TRBJ2-1; D not certain. Germline CDR1 is SNHLY and CDR2 is FYNNEI. Trimming took off 6 bases at V and 3 bases at J, with 9 bases between the two ends. The CDR3 sequence is 13 residues long. The CDR3 is CASSRASYNEQFF. The CDR3, as DNA: TGTGCCAGCAGCCGGGCCAGCTACAATGAGCAGTTCTTC. Filled out from reference TRBV2 and TRBJ2-1, the complete variable domain reads EPEVTQTPSHQVTQMGQEVILRCVPISNHLYFYWYRQILGQKVEFLVSFYNNEISEKSEIFDDQFSVERPDGSNFTLKIRSTKLEDSAMYFCASSRASYNEQFFGPGTRLTVL.

CDR3 sequence reads: CASSSGDGGRATNEKLFF. As DNA, the CDR3 is TGTGCCAGCAGCTCGGGGGACGGGGGAAGGGCAACTAATGAAAAACTGTTTTTT. The V gene is TRBV5-4, the J gene TRBJ1-4, with D possibly TRBD1 on 5 matching bases. CDR3 length equals 18 residues. Per germline, CDR1 SGHNT and CDR2 YYREEE (reference sequence). Deletions cut 3 bases from V and 0 bases from J, with 18 bases between. Variable domain in full (rest from reference TRBV5-4 and TRBJ1-4): ETGVTQSPTHLIKTRGQQVTLRCSSQSGHNTVSWYQQALGQGPQFIFQYYREEENGRGNFPPRFSGLQFPNYSSELNVNALELDDSALYLCASSSGDGGRATNEKLFFGSGTQLSVL.

This clone was found once. This chain joins TRBV27 and TRBJ1-5; 9 nucleotides line up with TRBD1. V shed 7 bases, J shed 3 bases, and the junction held 10 bases outside the gene matches. The CDR3 extends over 16 amino acids. Germline V gives CDR1 MNHEY, CDR2 SMNVEV (reference sequence). The chain's CDR3 is CASTYWDREINQPQHF. CDR3 nucleotides: TGTGCCAGCACCTATTGGGACAGGGAAATCAATCAGCCCCAGCATTTT.

The gene calls are TRBV18 and TRBJ2-7, with 7 bases that match TRBD1. In germline, CDR1 is KGHSH, CDR2 LQKENI. The CDR3 runs 12 residues. Germline trimming cut 4 bases from V and 3 bases from J; bases unmatched to any gene: 0. CDR3 amino acids: CASSRDSYEQYF. For the CDR3, the DNA is TGTGCCAGCTCACGGGACAGCTACGAGCAGTACTTC.